Described below is a single T cell receptor beta chain sequence and its context. The sample originates from a study of blood T cell repertoires in COVID-19. Study details: From the United States, Italy and Spain came samples of acute and convalescent COVID-19.

Germline CDR1 and CDR2: LNHDA and SQIVND (reference sequence). V shed 5 bases and J 4 bases; nucleotides not matched to a gene: 5. The CDR3 loop spans 15 amino acids. Produced via immunoSEQ multiplex PCR; TCRdb's table is partial and in-frame only. Among under 200,000 clones listed, about 88% were seen once. The sequence came from a woman aged 45-60 years with COVID-19, enrolled during active disease. V and J are TRBV19 and TRBJ2-2; the match to TRBD1 covers 9 bases. The sequenced material came from peripheral blood. CDR3 DNA sequence: TGTGCCAGTAGTGCGGACAGGGGAGGCACCGGGGAGCTGTTTTTT. Its translation: CASSADRGGTGELFF.